The TCR beta chain described here comes from a study of T cell repertoires in ileal Crohn's disease. At the level of the study: Every patient was operated on for stricturing (approximately 60%) or penetrating (39%) complications. Study conclusions and caveats: Compared with non-smokers, active smokers at surgery showed more clonal expansions.

In regard to this clone: Antigen specificity is unknown.

TCRdb's copy holds only in-frame clones and misses some; the assay was immunoSEQ multiplex PCR. The table lists approximately 27,000 clones, about 80% of them singletons. J lost 3 bases, V lost 7 bases, and 6 bases had no gene match. Looked up from germline, CDR1 is MNHNY and CDR2 is SVGAGI (reference sequence). The CDR3 contains 14 residues. The TCR sequence derives from an adult with Crohn's disease. Sequenced material: ileal tissue. The chain combines TRBV6-6 with TRBJ2-1, with 7 bases lining up with TRBD2. DNA for the CDR3: TGTGCCAGCATCTTTGGGGGGGTCTACAATGAGCAGTTCTTC. This sequence encodes CASIFGGVYNEQFF.